This T cell receptor beta chain was captured in a study of OX40 agonist ivuxolimab in advanced cancers. Context from the whole study: Ivuxolimab was a fully human IgG2 agonistic monoclonal antibody targeting the costimulatory receptor OX40 (CD134). In the dose-escalation cohort, 82.7% of patients were male, and the mean age was around 60 years, with a range of roughly 23 to 85. Prior anti-PD-1, anti-PD-L1 or anti-CTLA-4 therapy was permitted, and approximately 40% of dose-escalation patients had received checkpoint inhibitors. The point of sequencing TCRbeta in the periphery was to test whether ivuxolimab changed TCR sequence diversity and drove clonal T-cell expansion. Of the 50 or so patients in dose escalation, 19 had hepatocellular carcinoma, about 15 had melanoma, 9 had renal cell carcinoma and 9 had head and neck cancer. Intravenous ivuxolimab was administered to patients every 2 weeks at six dose levels: 0.01, 0.1, 0.3, 1.5, 3 and 10 mg/kg. Partial responses were achieved by three dose-escalation patients, of whom one had hepatocellular carcinoma and two had cutaneous melanoma. The paper reports the monotherapy dose-escalation portion (N = 52 patients) of the phase I ivuxolimab trial. Broad study findings and their caveats: The antigen specificity of the peripheral T cells that underwent clonal expansion was not determined. Low levels of normalized T-cell clonal expansion were also seen in some patients who did not respond. After ivuxolimab, more expanded clones were found on average in CD8+ T cells than in CD4+ T cells. In the 0.1-3.0 mg/kg groups, partial responders were among the patients with the lowest normalized peripheral clonal expansion, particularly in CD8+ T cells. At doses from 0.1 to 3.0 mg/kg, clonal expansion was seen in both CD4+ and CD8+ blood T cells between baseline and week 6.

As concerns this clone: There is no known antigen for this receptor. Per-base quality was not reported, and no clone a single base away is much larger than it.

Patients with a history of autoimmune disease or receiving systemic immunosuppression were excluded from the trial. Peripheral blood for TCR sequencing was collected from all dose cohorts at baseline, on cycle 4 day 1, and on cycle 7 day 1. Samples came from an open-label, multicenter, first-in-human phase I dose-escalation trial of ivuxolimab. Adults with locally advanced or metastatic melanoma, renal cell carcinoma, hepatocellular carcinoma or head and neck squamous cell carcinoma were enrolled in the trial. CD4+ and CD8+ T cells were sorted separately from peripheral blood before TCR sequencing. For sequencing of the TCRbeta CDR3 region, genomic DNA was extracted from the sorted cells. The immunoSEQ Assay was used to sequence the TCRbeta CDR3 regions. TCRdb re-hosts the immuneACCESS table, in-frame sequences only. Its copies lack some clones; in the studies checked, an unresolved V gene accounts for under half of them, and the cause for the rest is not known. Across this sample there are 59,000 or so clones, with 70% to 85% seen only once. More than 3% of the sample belongs to the ten largest clones.

The germline V gene specifies MNHEY as CDR1 and SVGAGI as CDR2. From cysteine to phenylalanine, the CDR3 is 13 amino acids long. Left in the record is the CDR3 DNA by itself, 39 bases read in frame from the first base. Trimming removed 5 bases from V and 7 bases from J, leaving 14 bases between the germline ends. This sequence was found in an adult with an advanced solid tumor such as melanoma, head and neck, liver or kidney cancer. The chain links TRBV6-5 with TRBJ1-2, with no confident D gene call. Sequencing used CD4+ or CD8+ T cells sorted from blood, obtained in a trial of the OX40 agonist ivuxolimab. CDR3 sequence: CASSERHPLGYTF. In nucleotide form, the sequence is TGTGCCAGCAGTGAAAGACACCCTCTTGGCTACACCTTC.